This paragraph reports one T cell receptor beta chain. The antigen remains undetermined. These data originate in a study of T-cell memory formation after mild COVID-19. Notes on the study in general: CD4+ clones that contracted lay mainly in CM and EM; CD8+ ones lay in EMRA.

MiXCR was run by TCRdb on the 5' RACE reads, yielding one entry per CDR3 protein. This table holds 390,000 or so distinct CDR3 sequences, about 17% found once. In germline, CDR1 is SGHRS, CDR2 YFSETQ. The CDR3 is 12 residues long. Trimming removed 1 base at V and 8 bases at J, with 9 bases between. The chain recombines TRBV5-1 with TRBJ1-1; perhaps TRBD1 as D (5 bases). Sequenced: PBMCs or a T cell subset sorted from them (not recorded which). The receptor's source is a young man who had mild COVID-19 (a few samples of this study predate the infection). Cell type and time point are not known. CDR3 sequence reads: CASSLSGGEAFF. Here the CDR3 DNA reads TGCGCCAGCAGCTTGTCGGGGGGAGAAGCTTTCTTT.